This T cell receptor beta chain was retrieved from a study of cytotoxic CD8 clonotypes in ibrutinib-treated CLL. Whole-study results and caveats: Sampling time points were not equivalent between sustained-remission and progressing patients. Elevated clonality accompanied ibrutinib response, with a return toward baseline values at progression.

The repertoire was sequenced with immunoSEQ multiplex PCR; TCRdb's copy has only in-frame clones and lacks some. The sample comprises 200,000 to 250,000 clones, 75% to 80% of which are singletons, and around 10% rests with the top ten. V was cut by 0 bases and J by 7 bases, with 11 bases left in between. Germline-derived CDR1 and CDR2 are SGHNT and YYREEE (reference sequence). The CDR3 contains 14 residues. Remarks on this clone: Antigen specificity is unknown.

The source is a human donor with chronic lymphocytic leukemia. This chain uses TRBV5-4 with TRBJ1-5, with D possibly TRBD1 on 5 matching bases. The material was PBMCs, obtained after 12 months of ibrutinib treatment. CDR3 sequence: CASSLGRGGQPQHF. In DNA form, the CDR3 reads TGTGCCAGCAGCTTGGGGCGGGGGGGACAGCCCCAGCATTTT.